This T cell receptor beta chain was observed in a study of T cells after yellow fever vaccination. About this clonotype itself: Its antigen is currently unknown. One junction end does not reproduce the germline sequence, and a read error may be involved.

Universal primer sites and UMIs were introduced during 5'RACE template-switching synthesis of TCR cDNA. TCRdb processed the 5' RACE reads anew with MiXCR; each CDR3 protein has one entry. The data hold about 47,000 distinct CDR3 sequences, with roughly 7.4% observed a single time. Germline assignment: CDR1 SGHVS and CDR2 FQNEAQ. This CDR3 is built from 13 residues. General study findings and limits: Detected again after the booster were most primary-vaccination clones, at 95% to 98% CD4 and approximately 87% CD8. In FACS-sorted repertoires, abundant clonotypes from the bulk population could appear as contaminants. Although most clonotypes did not, a small share appeared in both CD4 and CD8 compartments.

The TCR sequence derives from a man aged 18 to 30 who received the YFV17D yellow fever vaccine. The source material was CD8+ T cells sorted from PBMCs, sampled approximately 15 days after the first yellow fever vaccination. The chain is built from TRBV7-8 and TRBJ1-6, with D maybe TRBD1 (5 bases). DNA for the CDR3: TGTGCCAGCCGCCGGGACTATAAATCACCCCTCCACTTT. Translation: CASRRDYKSPLHF.